The 21 T cell receptor beta chains presented below share a single source sample, sequenced in a study of monozygotic twins with inflammatory bowel disease. TCRdb reprocessed the 5' RACE reads, keeping one entry per CDR3 protein, no DNA. Here the sample table reports 300,000 to 400,000 distinct CDR3 sequences. Sequenced material: blood. The receptors originated from a human donor with ulcerative colitis or Crohn's disease, or a healthy co-twin of an affected twin (not recorded which).

The chain recombines TRBV28 with TRBJ1-3; no DNA is available, so the TRBD1 call from TCRdb remains unchecked. Germline values: CDR1 MDHEN, CDR2 SYDVKM. This CDR3 has 13 residues. The CDR3 spells CASGKGHGNTIYF.

V gene TRBV5-5 combines with J gene TRBJ1-5. This CDR3 is built from 14 residues. CDR1 SGHKS and CDR2 YYEKEE come from the germline V gene (reference sequence). The CDR3 sequence: CASSLGPGYQPQHF.

The genes are TRBV2 and TRBJ2-5; the TRBD2 assignment by TCRdb is unverifiable without DNA. The CDR3 has 17 residues. Germline CDR1 and CDR2: SNHLY and FYNNEI. CDR3 in amino acids: CASSEGVGAGNQETQYF.

The chain's CDR3 is CASTEVSINNEQFF. The rearrangement joins TRBV2 to TRBJ2-1. Germline V CDR1 and CDR2: SNHLY, FYNNEI. The CDR3 length is 14 residues.

The V gene is TRBV20-1, the J gene TRBJ1-3. Germline V CDR1 and CDR2: DFQATT, SNEGSKA (reference sequence). This CDR3 comprises 12 residues. The CDR3 loop is CSAGPGSNTIYF.

The chain is built from TRBV20-1 and TRBJ1-5; TCRdb indicates TRBD1, and absent DNA this call remains unverified. Germline V gene data show CDR1 as DFQATT and CDR2 as SNEGSKA (reference sequence). The CDR3 sequence is 16 residues long. CDR3: CSVAPGTGLSNQPQHF.

The rearrangement uses TRBV18 and TRBJ1-4; TCRdb's assignment of TRBD1 cannot be checked, as there is no DNA. The CDR3 contains 13 residues. CDR1 KGHSH and CDR2 LQKENI come from the germline V gene. The CDR3 protein is CASLGQKNEKLFF.

The rearrangement joins TRBV7-9 to TRBJ2-7; no DNA is available, so the TRBD2 call from TCRdb remains unchecked. Germline lookup yields CDR1 SEHNR and CDR2 FQNEAQ (reference sequence). This CDR3 has 15 residues. The CDR3 here is CASSARTSGRVEQYF.

The V call is TRBV5-1, the J call TRBJ1-1; TCRdb designates TRBD1, a call that cannot be tested without DNA. Looked up from germline, CDR1 is SGHRS and CDR2 is YFSETQ. The CDR3 consists of 15 residues. The CDR3 spells CASSLEGGRNTEAFF.

The genes are TRBV21-1 and TRBJ1-4. TRBV21-1 is a pseudogene locus. The CDR3 covers 15 residues. This chain's CDR3 is CASSTRGTVNEKLFF.

The chain carries TRBV2 and TRBJ1-5; without DNA, the TCRdb call of TRBD1 cannot be checked. The CDR3 loop spans 17 amino acids. Germline V gene sequence: CDR1 SNHLY, CDR2 FYNNEI. CDR3 sequence: CATTGGNRVSSGQPQHF. Full variable domain (outside the CDR3, taken from reference TRBV2 and TRBJ1-5): EPEVTQTPSHQVTQMGQEVILRCVPISNHLYFYWYRQILGQKVEFLVSFYNNEISEKSEIFDDQFSVERPDGSNFTLKIRSTKLEDSAMYFCATTGGNRVSSGQPQHFGDGTRLSIL.

The V and J genes are TRBV6-5 and TRBJ1-1; TCRdb indicates TRBD1, and absent DNA this call remains unverified. Germline loops: CDR1 MNHEY, CDR2 SVGAGI. The CDR3 contains 15 residues. CDR3 loop: CASSYNRDRGPSAFF.

The CDR3 sequence is CSASQYRALNYGYTF. The rearrangement joins TRBV20-1 to TRBJ1-2. CDR3 length equals 15 residues. The germline V gene encodes CDR1 DFQATT and CDR2 SNEGSKA (reference sequence).

The V call is TRBV5-1, the J call TRBJ1-1; the TRBD1 assignment by TCRdb is unverifiable without DNA. The CDR3 has 15 residues. The V gene's germline CDR1 is SGHRS and CDR2 YFSETQ. The CDR3: CASRFVGQGTTEAFF. Together with reference TRBV5-1 and TRBJ1-1, the CDR3 gives the full variable domain: KAGVTQTPRYLIKTRGQQVTLSCSPISGHRSVSWYQQTPGQGLQFLFEYFSETQRNKGNFPGRFSGRQFSNSRSEMNVSTLELGDSALYLCASRFVGQGTTEAFFGQGTRLTVV.

V is TRBV20-1 and J is TRBJ2-5; TCRdb's D call, TRBD2, is unchecked because there is no DNA. This CDR3 is built from 15 residues. Looked up from germline, CDR1 is DFQATT and CDR2 is SNEGSKA (reference sequence). The CDR3 is CSAEFLSRPTGAQYF.

The CDR3 loop is CASYIRGNQETQYF. V is TRBV6-1 and J is TRBJ2-5. Looked up from germline, CDR1 is MNHNS and CDR2 is SASEGT. The CDR3 sequence is 14 residues long.

This chain links TRBV10-3 with TRBJ2-1; the D call from TCRdb, TRBD2, cannot be confirmed without DNA. The length of the CDR3 is 18 residues. In germline, CDR1 is ENHRY, CDR2 SYGVKD. The CDR3 sequence is CAISEHPFSVGTYNEQFF.

This chain uses TRBV12-3 or TRBV12-4 with TRBJ1-4. This CDR3 spans 15 amino acids. The CDR3 is CASSLKSVTREKLFF.

The J gene is TRBJ1-6, the V gene TRBV14; with no DNA, the TCRdb D assignment of TRBD1 cannot be verified. Germline V CDR1 and CDR2: SGHDN, FVKESK. The CDR3 extends over 18 amino acids. The CDR3 spells CASSQAASGFGPSSPLHF.

The chain combines TRBV20-1 with TRBJ2-3. The CDR3 length is 14 residues. In germline, CDR1 is DFQATT, CDR2 SNEGSKA (reference sequence). Here the CDR3 reads CSASGLASTDTQYF.

The V call is TRBV20-1, the J call TRBJ2-7; absent DNA, TCRdb's TRBD1 call cannot be checked. The CDR3 is 14 residues long. Looked up from germline, CDR1 is DFQATT and CDR2 is SNEGSKA (reference sequence). CDR3 protein: CSARDLQGGDEQYF.